This note documents a single T cell receptor beta chain sequence. This CDR3 spans 16 amino acids. Germline CDR1 and CDR2: KGHSH and LQKENI. J gave up 4 bases and V 3 bases, and 4 bases lay outside the gene matches. The data belong to a study of blood T cell repertoires in COVID-19. On the study more broadly: From the United States, Italy and Spain came samples of acute and convalescent COVID-19.

Here immunoSEQ multiplex PCR was the method, and the copy in TCRdb shows in-frame clones only, minus some. The sample has around 170,000 clones, around two thirds seen once. This TCR was sampled from a woman of 80 years or more with acute or convalescent COVID-19. The specimen sequenced was peripheral blood. V gene TRBV18 combines with J gene TRBJ2-3; 13 positions match TRBD2. The CDR3 protein is CASSPRTSGSSDTQYF. CDR3 bases: TGTGCCAGCTCACCGCGGACTAGCGGGAGTTCAGATACGCAGTATTTT.